The sequence of this T cell receptor beta chain was determined in a study of control samples from healthy donors and cancer patients. Data came from immunoSEQ multiplex PCR; TCRdb stores just in-frame clones and leaves some out. Among around 80,000 clones listed, approximately 91% were seen once. The V gene's germline CDR1 is SGHRS and CDR2 YFSETQ. The V end lost 1 base, the J end lost 4 bases, and 12 bases lay between the germline ends. The CDR3 has 15 amino acids. This rearrangement joins TRBV5-1 to TRBJ1-3, with D unresolved. The sample consisted of blood. This TCR was sampled from a woman aged 45 to 65 in good health. The CDR3 DNA follows: TGCGCCAGCAGCTTGAATAAGGGCTCAGGAAACACCATATATTTT. Translating it yields CASSLNKGSGNTIYF.